This T cell receptor (beta chain) was recovered during a study of T cell changes during pregnancy in multiple sclerosis. The CDR3 has 15 amino acids. Germline-derived CDR1 and CDR2 are MNHEY and SVGAGI. V gave up 0 bases and J gave up 4 bases, with 9 bases separating them. Using immunoSEQ multiplex PCR, the repertoire was profiled, and TCRdb retains in-frame clones only, with some absent. The sample has 32,000 or so clones; 90% are singletons. This sequence was found in a female donor with multiple sclerosis, enrolled in a pregnancy study. Sample: CD4+ T cells from peripheral blood mononuclear cells, taken in the second trimester of pregnancy. The chain carries TRBV6-5 and TRBJ2-2; TRBD1 might be the D (6 bases). CDR3 amino acids: CASSYSKGGTGELFF. For the CDR3, the DNA is TGTGCCAGCAGTTACTCGAAAGGGGGCACCGGGGAGCTGTTTTTT.